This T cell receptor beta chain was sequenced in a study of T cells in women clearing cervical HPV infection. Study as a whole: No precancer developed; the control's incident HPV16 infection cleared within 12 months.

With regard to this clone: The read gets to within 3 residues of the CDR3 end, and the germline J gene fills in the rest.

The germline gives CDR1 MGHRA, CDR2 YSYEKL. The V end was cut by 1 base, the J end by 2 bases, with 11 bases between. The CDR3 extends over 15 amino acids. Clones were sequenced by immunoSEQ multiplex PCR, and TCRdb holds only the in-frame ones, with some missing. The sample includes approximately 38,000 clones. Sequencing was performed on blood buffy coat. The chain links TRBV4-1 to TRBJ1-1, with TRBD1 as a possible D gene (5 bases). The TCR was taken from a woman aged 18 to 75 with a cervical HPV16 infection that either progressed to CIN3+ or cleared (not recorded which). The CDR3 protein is CASSQAGLGNTEAFF. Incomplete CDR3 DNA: TGCGCCAGCAGCCAAGCGGGACTGGGAAACACTGAA.